These 27 T cell receptor beta chains were sequenced from one sample in a study of T cell responses to AZD1222 COVID-19 vaccine (dated by TCRdb to about 2021). Library preparation employed the immunoSEQ multiplex PCR assay. Entries here come from immuneACCESS through TCRdb and include only in-frame sequences with V and J called. Some clones fail to appear in such tables; in the studies checked, an unresolved V gene covers under half of the shortfall, and the cause of the remainder is unknown. This sample has some 120,000 clones in its table, and just over 85% of those were observed once. The ten largest clonotypes hold around 20% of the sample. The intended sense of this specimen's time point label: baseline before first vaccination. The label giving this sample's treatment or condition can be read as: meningococcal conjugate vaccine given as trial control. The source material was peripheral blood, sampled on day 0 of MenACWY control vaccination. The receptors were sampled from an adult in good health.

The chain has TRBV29-1 and TRBJ1-1; tentative D call: TRBD1 (6 bases). CDR3 length: 14 residues. The V gene's germline CDR1 is SQVTM and CDR2 ANQGSEA. V was cut by 5 bases and J by 1 base, with 14 bases left in between. The CDR3 loop reads CSVQPGHQNTEAFF. Written as DNA, the CDR3 is TGCAGCGTTCAACCGGGACACCAGAACACTGAAGCTTTCTTT.

The CDR3 is CASSPIGTAGNTIYF. The CDR3 DNA sequence: TGTGCCAGCTCACCAATCGGGACGGCTGGAAACACCATATATTTT. V is TRBV18 and J is TRBJ1-3, with D possibly matching TRBD1 (5 bases). V was cut by 2 bases and J by 2 bases, with 10 bases left in between. The length of the CDR3 is 15 residues. The germline CDR1 and CDR2 sequences are KGHSH and LQKENI.

This chain joins TRBV6-1 and TRBJ1-5; 8 bases fit TRBD1. The CDR3 runs to 17 residues. CDR1 and CDR2 from the germline V gene are MNHNS and SASEGT. The V gene end was trimmed by 2 bases and the J gene end by 6 bases; junction bases not matched to a gene: 12. The CDR3 protein is CASSETLGAGGGQPQHF. The CDR3 nucleotides read TGTGCCAGCAGTGAAACTTTAGGGGCAGGGGGCGGTCAGCCCCAGCATTTT.

In this sample, this clone turned up a few times. J is TRBJ1-6 and V is TRBV27; possible D gene TRBD1, 5 bases. The CDR3 covers 16 residues. V was trimmed by 2 bases and J by 8 bases, leaving 16 bases between them. Per germline, CDR1 MNHEY and CDR2 SMNVEV (reference sequence). The CDR3 loop is CASSLTGDITYSPLHF. The CDR3 DNA reads TGTGCCAGCAGTTTAACAGGAGATATAACGTATTCACCCCTCCACTTT.

CDR3 DNA: TGTGCCAGCAGCCAAGGATCTGGGTTTAATGAAAAACTGTTTTTT. It yields the protein CASSQGSGFNEKLFF. The rearrangement links TRBV3-1 (or the pseudogene TRBV3-2) to TRBJ1-4, with D hard to call. The CDR3 covers 15 residues. Germline V gene sequence: CDR1 LGHDT, CDR2 YNNKEL (reference sequence). Trimming stripped 1 base from V and 4 bases from J, with 10 bases between.

This clone is categorized as medium-sized. V and J are TRBV7-9 and TRBJ2-1; TRBD2 is a possible D gene (5 bases). Germline loops: CDR1 SEHNR, CDR2 FQNEAQ (reference sequence). The CDR3 is made up of 14 amino acids. The ends were cut back, 1 base at V and 10 bases at J, with 14 bases in the middle. CDR3 nucleotides: TGTGCCAGCAGCTTAGTCGGTGGGAGAGGAGAGCAGTTCTTC. Translated, it gives CASSLVGGRGEQFF. Complete variable domain (other parts from reference TRBV7-9 and TRBJ2-1): DTGVSQNPRHKITKRGQNVTFRCDPISEHNRLYWYRQTLGQGPEFLTYFQNEAQLEKSRLLSDRFSAERPKGSFSTLEIQRTEQGDSAMYLCASSLVGGRGEQFFGPGTRLTVL.

This clone was observed once. The chain combines TRBV28 with TRBJ1-2; D uncertain. V lost 11 bases to trimming and J lost 2 bases, with 15 bases between them. Germline CDR1 MDHEN, CDR2 SYDVKM. The CDR3 has 13 residues. CDR3 loop: CAAAQGPNYGYTF. DNA for the CDR3: TGTGCCGCCGCCCAAGGCCCGAACTATGGCTACACCTTC.

The rearrangement uses TRBV7-2 and TRBJ2-2; 7 positions match TRBD2. The junction had 5 bases not matched to a gene; V was cut back by 3 bases and J by 10 bases. Germline values: CDR1 SGHTA, CDR2 FQGNSA. CDR3 size: 13 residues. CDR3 in amino acids: CASSFESGKELFF. The CDR3 DNA reads TGTGCCAGCAGCTTTGAGAGCGGGAAGGAGCTGTTTTTT.

J is TRBJ1-5 and V is TRBV10-3; 8 nucleotides agree with TRBD1. This CDR3 is built from 15 residues. The ends lost 0 bases at V and 4 bases at J; junction bases unmatched: 2. The germline CDR1 and CDR2 sequences are ENHRY and SYGVKD. This CDR3 is CAISESTGANQPQHF. The CDR3 DNA follows: TGTGCCATCAGTGAGTCGACAGGGGCTAATCAGCCCCAGCATTTT.

This sequence joins TRBV5-6 and TRBJ1-1, with TRBD1 matching 7 bases. The CDR3 contains 15 residues. Trimming cost V 6 bases and J 0 bases; bases outside gene matches: 8. Germline CDR1 is SGHDT and CDR2 is YYEEEE. The CDR3 nucleotides read TGTGCCAGCATGGGGACAGACCTCATGAACACTGAAGCTTTCTTT. Encoded protein: CASMGTDLMNTEAFF.

The chain employs TRBV2 and TRBJ2-7; D uncertain. Trimming shortened V by 4 bases and J by 6 bases, and 13 bases separated the two germline ends. The CDR3 runs 13 residues. The germline CDR1 and CDR2 sequences are SNHLY and FYNNEI. CDR3 DNA sequence: TGTGCCAGCAGTGTAAAGATCGTAGGCGAGCAGTACTTC. Translation gives CASSVKIVGEQYF.

The J gene is TRBJ2-1, the V gene TRBV4-1; the D gene is possibly TRBD1 (5 bases). Germline CDR1 and CDR2: MGHRA and YSYEKL. The CDR3 has 14 residues. Trimming shortened V by 4 bases and J by 6 bases, and 13 bases separated the two germline ends. The CDR3 reads CASSLYMGLNEQFF. CDR3 DNA sequence: TGCGCCAGCAGCCTATACATGGGGCTCAATGAGCAGTTCTTC.

This chain links TRBV27 with TRBJ2-3; TRBD2 agrees at 12 bases. Trimming removed 4 bases from V and 2 bases from J; junction bases left unmatched: 7. Germline-derived CDR1 and CDR2 are MNHEY and SMNVEV (reference sequence). The CDR3 runs 17 residues. CDR3 amino acids: CASSSRLAGVNTDTQYF. The CDR3 DNA sequence: TGTGCCAGCAGTTCAAGACTAGCGGGAGTAAACACAGATACGCAGTATTTT.

This chain joins TRBV5-5 and TRBJ1-2, with D uncertain. V shed 4 bases and J shed 7 bases, with 11 bases lying between them. Germline values: CDR1 SGHKS, CDR2 YYEKEE (reference sequence). The CDR3 runs to 12 residues. Written as DNA, the CDR3 is TGTGCCAGCAGCCTACACGGGGTTGGCTACACCTTC. It translates to CASSLHGVGYTF.

The chain uses TRBV5-6 and TRBJ2-1; no firm D call. This CDR3 spans 14 amino acids. The germline gives CDR1 SGHDT, CDR2 YYEEEE. V was shortened by 0 bases and J by 6 bases, with 10 bases between the two germline ends. The CDR3 sequence is CASSLVVRINEQFF. CDR3 DNA sequence: TGTGCCAGCAGCTTGGTAGTGAGAATCAATGAGCAGTTCTTC.

The V and J genes are TRBV19 and TRBJ1-3, with D possibly being TRBD1 (5 bases). The germline V and J ends were trimmed by 2 bases and 0 bases, with 14 bases remaining between them. CDR1 is LNHDA, CDR2 SQIVND, per germline (reference sequence). CDR3 length equals 17 residues. This CDR3 is CASSISGTGYSGNTIYF. The CDR3 DNA reads TGTGCCAGTAGTATATCTGGGACCGGATACTCTGGAAACACCATATATTTT.

The chain employs TRBV29-1 and TRBJ1-2; 8 bases line up with TRBD1. The V and J ends lost 4 bases and 8 bases, in that order; junction bases with no gene match: 6. This CDR3 contains 12 residues. Germline loops: CDR1 SQVTM, CDR2 ANQGSEA. DNA for the CDR3: TGCAGCGTTGTGACAGGGGAGTTCGGCTACACCTTC. Residues: CSVVTGEFGYTF.

J is TRBJ1-1 and V is TRBV9; a possible D gene is TRBD1 (6 bases). V lost 4 bases to trimming and J lost 0 bases, with 13 bases between them. The CDR3 sequence is 15 residues long. Germline loops: CDR1 SGDLS, CDR2 YYNGEE. The CDR3: CASSPQTGLNTEAFF. As DNA, the CDR3 is TGTGCCAGCAGCCCCCAGACAGGCTTGAACACTGAAGCTTTCTTT. Drawing the rest from reference TRBV9 and TRBJ1-1, the complete variable domain is DSGVTQTPKHLITATGQRVTLRCSPRSGDLSVYWYQQSLDQGLQFLIQYYNGEERAKGNILERFSAQQFPDLHSELNLSSLELGDSALYFCASSPQTGLNTEAFFGQGTRLTVV.

The chain recombines TRBV25-1 with TRBJ2-7, with 7 positions matching TRBD1. In germline, CDR1 is MGHDK, CDR2 SYGVNS. The trim removed 6 bases at V and 2 bases at J, leaving 4 bases unmatched. CDR3 length: 13 residues. This CDR3 reads CASRETGTYEQYF. In DNA, the CDR3 is TGTGCCAGCAGAGAGACAGGGACCTACGAGCAGTACTTC.

J is TRBJ2-5 and V is TRBV19; TRBD1 might be the D (6 bases). Between the trimmed V and J ends, which lost 8 bases and 5 bases, there was a span of 15 bases. In germline, CDR1 is LNHDA, CDR2 SQIVND (reference sequence). The CDR3 covers 13 residues. Here the CDR3 DNA reads TGTGCCAGTGCAAGTTTCAGGGGTGAGACCCAGTACTTC. It encodes CASASFRGETQYF.

The chain recombines TRBV19 with TRBJ1-1; TRBD1 aligns across 11 bases. V lost 9 bases to trimming and J lost 1 base; unmatched junction nucleotides: 4. The CDR3 length is 14 residues. Germline-derived CDR1 and CDR2 are LNHDA and SQIVND (reference sequence). CDR3 amino acids: CASTGQGGNTEAFF. CDR3 DNA sequence: TGTGCCAGCACGGGACAGGGGGGGAACACTGAAGCTTTCTTT.

J is TRBJ2-7 and V is TRBV25-1; no clear D. CDR3 length: 12 amino acids. V was pared by 3 bases and J by 4 bases, with 7 bases between. In germline, CDR1 is MGHDK, CDR2 SYGVNS. As DNA, the CDR3 is TGTGCCAGCAGTGACAATGCGTACGAGCAGTACTTC. Translating it yields CASSDNAYEQYF.

The chain uses TRBV27 and TRBJ2-7; 10 nucleotides match TRBD2. Losses at the gene ends were 7 bases for V and 6 bases for J; bases not matched to a gene: 9. The CDR3 runs 14 residues. Germline V gene sequence: CDR1 MNHEY, CDR2 SMNVEV (reference sequence). CDR3 sequence: CASTTLAGVGEQYF. The CDR3 DNA is TGTGCCAGCACCACTCTAGCGGGAGTGGGCGAGCAGTACTTC.

The chain joins TRBV28 to TRBJ2-3, with 11 bases lining up with TRBD2. CDR1 and CDR2 from the germline V gene are MDHEN and SYDVKM. With V trimmed by 8 bases and J by 5 bases, 9 bases remained unmatched. This CDR3 region has 15 residues. This CDR3 is CASPPLAGGEDTQYF. DNA of the CDR3: TGTGCCAGCCCGCCCCTAGCGGGAGGTGAAGATACGCAGTATTTT.

This clone was picked up one time. The CDR3 sequence is CAIRGQGYTDTQYF. As DNA, the CDR3 is TGTGCCATCAGAGGACAGGGCTACACAGATACGCAGTATTTT. The chain employs TRBV10-3 and TRBJ2-3, with 8 bases identical to TRBD1. V lost 6 bases, J lost 2 bases, and 4 bases stayed unmatched. CDR3 length: 14 amino acids. Germline-derived CDR1 and CDR2 are ENHRY and SYGVKD.

J is TRBJ2-1 and V is TRBV10-1, with 12 bases aligning to TRBD2. Germline-derived CDR1 and CDR2 are WNHNN and SYGVQD (reference sequence). The CDR3 has 16 residues. V lost 4 bases to trimming and J lost 2 bases; unmatched junction nucleotides: 3. In DNA, the CDR3 is TGCGCCAGCAGTGCGACTAGCGGGAGCGCCTACAATGAGCAGTTCTTC. It is translated as CASSATSGSAYNEQFF.

The chain joins TRBV3-1 (or the pseudogene TRBV3-2) to TRBJ1-6, with 8 bases matching TRBD1. Germline V gene sequence: CDR1 LGHDT, CDR2 YNNKEL (reference sequence). The CDR3 loop spans 17 amino acids. V lost 3 bases to trimming and J lost 8 bases; unmatched junction nucleotides: 12. As DNA, the CDR3 is TGTGCCAGCAGCCATCCTCAGGGGGCCCACCCCTATTCACCCCTCCACTTT. Protein product: CASSHPQGAHPYSPLHF.